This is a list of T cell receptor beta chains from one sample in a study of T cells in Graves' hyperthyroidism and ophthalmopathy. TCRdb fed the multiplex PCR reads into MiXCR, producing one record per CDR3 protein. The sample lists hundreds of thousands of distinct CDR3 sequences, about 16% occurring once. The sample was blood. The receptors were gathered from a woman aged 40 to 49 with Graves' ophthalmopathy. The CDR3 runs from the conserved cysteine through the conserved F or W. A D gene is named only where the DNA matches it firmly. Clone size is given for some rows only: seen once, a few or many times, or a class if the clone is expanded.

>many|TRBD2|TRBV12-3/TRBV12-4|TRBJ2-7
CASSRGREGGYEQYF
TGTGCCAGCAGTCGGGGGCGGGAGGGAGGCTACGAGCAGTACTTC
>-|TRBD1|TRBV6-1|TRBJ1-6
CASSRGQGVSPLHF
TGTGCCAGCAGCCGGGGACAGGGGGTTTCACCCCTCCACTTT
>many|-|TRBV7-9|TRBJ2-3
CASSNIDRGTDTQYF
TGTGCCAGCAGCAACATAGATCGGGGCACAGATACGCAGTATTTT
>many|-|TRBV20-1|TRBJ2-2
CSARDRGVLFTGELFF
TGCAGTGCTAGAGATCGGGGCGTACTATTCACCGGGGAGCTGTTTTTT
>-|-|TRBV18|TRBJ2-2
CASSPGAPTGELFF
TGTGCCAGCTCACCGGGGGCCCCGACAGGGGAGCTGTTTTTT
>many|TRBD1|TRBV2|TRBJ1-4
CASSTTGHGANEKLFF
TGTGCCAGCAGCACGACAGGGCACGGAGCTAATGAAAAACTGTTTTTT
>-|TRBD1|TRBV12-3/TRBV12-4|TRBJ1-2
CASSFRGMEGAGYTF
TGTGCCAGCAGTTTTCGTGGCATGGAGGGGGCGGGCTACACCTTC
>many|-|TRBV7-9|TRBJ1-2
CASSLGDQAYGYTF
TGTGCCAGCAGCTTGGGGGACCAAGCCTATGGCTACACCTTC
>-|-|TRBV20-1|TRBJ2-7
CSARAGPTYEQYF
TGCAGTGCTAGGGCAGGGCCTACCTACGAGCAGTACTTC
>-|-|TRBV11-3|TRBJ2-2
CASSPTLQSGELFF
TGTGCCAGCAGCCCAACTCTACAATCCGGGGAGCTGTTTTTT
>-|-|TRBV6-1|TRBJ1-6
CASSEVENSPLHF
TGTGCCAGCAGTGAGGTTGAGAATTCACCCCTCCACTTT
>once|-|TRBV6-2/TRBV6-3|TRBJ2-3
CATLISYTDTQYF
TGTGCCACCCTTATTTCTTACACAGATACGCAGTATTTT
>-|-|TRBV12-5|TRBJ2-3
CASGSGDGDTQYF
TGTGCTAGTGGTTCTGGAGACGGGGATACGCAGTATTTT
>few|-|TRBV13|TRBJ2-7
CASRNTGSLSYEQYF
TGTGCCAGCAGGAATACAGGGTCCCTATCCTACGAGCAGTACTTC
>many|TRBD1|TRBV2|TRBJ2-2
CASSDRDRGTGELFF
TGTGCCAGCAGTGACCGGGACAGGGGCACCGGGGAGCTGTTTTTT
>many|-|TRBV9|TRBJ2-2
CASSARNTGELFF
TGTGCCAGCAGCGCAAGGAACACCGGGGAGCTGTTTTTT